This TCR beta chain is drawn from a study of blood T cell repertoires in COVID-19. TCRdb's copy holds only in-frame clones and misses some; the assay was immunoSEQ multiplex PCR. This sample has more than 400,000 clones, with over 75% found just once. Per germline, CDR1 SGHVS and CDR2 FQNEAQ. This CDR3 comprises 17 residues. The V gene lost 8 bases and the J gene lost 1 base, with 21 bases spanning the gap. The table lists this clone with a few counts. Sequencing was done on a sample of peripheral blood. This rearrangement joins TRBV7-8 to TRBJ1-3; D is possibly TRBD1 (5 bases). This sequence originates from a human donor in a cohort sampled during active COVID-19. CDR3: CASHMGQGIGSGNTIYF. The CDR3 nucleotides are TGTGCCAGCCATATGGGGCAGGGTATCGGGTCTGGAAACACCATATATTTT.